These 7 T cell receptor beta chains were sequenced from one sample in a study of blood T cell repertoires in COVID-19. Produced via immunoSEQ multiplex PCR; TCRdb's table is partial and in-frame only. The profile shows 150,000 to 200,000 clones, 82% of them singletons. The sequenced sample consisted of peripheral blood. The source is a woman aged 55-69 years with COVID-19, enrolled during active disease.

This clone appeared a single time. The chain couples TRBV7-2 to TRBJ2-3; the D gene is possibly TRBD1 (5 bases). The V end lost 2 bases, the J end lost 7 bases, and 13 bases lay between the germline ends. Germline CDR1 and CDR2: SGHTA and FQGNSA. There are 14 residues in the CDR3. CDR3 sequence (DNA): TGTGCCAGCAGCTTACTCCAGGGAAAGAATACGCAGTATTTT. Translating it yields CASSLLQGKNTQYF.

The chain employs TRBV6-2 or TRBV6-3 and TRBJ2-7, with 9 bases matching TRBD2. This CDR3 has 15 amino acids. J lost 4 bases, V lost 4 bases, and 8 bases had no gene match. Germline-derived CDR1 and CDR2 are MNHEY and SVGEGT. The CDR3 reads CASSFTASGTYEQYF. The CDR3, as DNA: TGTGCCAGCAGTTTTACGGCTAGCGGGACTTACGAGCAGTACTTC.

The chain has TRBV19 and TRBJ1-5; D not certain. This CDR3 is 15 amino acids long. Germline V gene sequence: CDR1 LNHDA, CDR2 SQIVND (reference sequence). Trimming cost V 3 bases and J 5 bases, with 14 bases left between them. CDR3 DNA sequence: TGTGCCAGTAGTATGGTTAGTGCGTCTGATCAGCCCCAGCATTTT. Translating it yields CASSMVSASDQPQHF.

The V call is TRBV18, the J call TRBJ2-2; 9 bases match TRBD1. The junction had 9 bases not matched to a gene; V was cut back by 3 bases and J by 7 bases. The germline V gene has CDR1 KGHSH and CDR2 LQKENI. The CDR3 covers 16 residues. CDR3: CASSPTAGQGVGELFF. CDR3 bases: TGTGCCAGCTCACCGACGGCGGGACAGGGAGTCGGGGAGCTGTTTTTT.

The chain uses TRBV18 and TRBJ2-1, with 11 bases matching TRBD2. The trim removed 3 bases at V and 3 bases at J, leaving 4 bases unmatched. Germline V gene data show CDR1 as KGHSH and CDR2 as LQKENI. This CDR3 spans 16 amino acids. CDR3 sequence reads: CASSPGLAEYYNEQFF. CDR3 DNA: TGTGCCAGCTCACCGGGACTAGCGGAATACTACAATGAGCAGTTCTTC.

J is TRBJ1-2 and V is TRBV5-6, with no clear D. V lost 6 bases to trimming and J lost 2 bases, with 14 bases between them. The CDR3 has 14 residues. Germline V lookup: CDR1 SGHDT, CDR2 YYEEEE. The CDR3 here is CASTPGGLNYGYTF. CDR3 bases: TGTGCCAGCACCCCCGGTGGACTCAACTATGGCTACACCTTC.

The CDR3 nucleotides read TGTGCCAGCAGCCAAGAGGCCCGGGGCGAGCAGTACTTC. Residues: CASSQEARGEQYF. The chain joins TRBV4-2 to TRBJ2-7; a weak D match, TRBD2 (5 bases). Germline values: CDR1 LGHNA, CDR2 YNFKEQ. V was trimmed by 0 bases and J by 6 bases, leaving 9 bases between them. This CDR3 region has 13 residues.